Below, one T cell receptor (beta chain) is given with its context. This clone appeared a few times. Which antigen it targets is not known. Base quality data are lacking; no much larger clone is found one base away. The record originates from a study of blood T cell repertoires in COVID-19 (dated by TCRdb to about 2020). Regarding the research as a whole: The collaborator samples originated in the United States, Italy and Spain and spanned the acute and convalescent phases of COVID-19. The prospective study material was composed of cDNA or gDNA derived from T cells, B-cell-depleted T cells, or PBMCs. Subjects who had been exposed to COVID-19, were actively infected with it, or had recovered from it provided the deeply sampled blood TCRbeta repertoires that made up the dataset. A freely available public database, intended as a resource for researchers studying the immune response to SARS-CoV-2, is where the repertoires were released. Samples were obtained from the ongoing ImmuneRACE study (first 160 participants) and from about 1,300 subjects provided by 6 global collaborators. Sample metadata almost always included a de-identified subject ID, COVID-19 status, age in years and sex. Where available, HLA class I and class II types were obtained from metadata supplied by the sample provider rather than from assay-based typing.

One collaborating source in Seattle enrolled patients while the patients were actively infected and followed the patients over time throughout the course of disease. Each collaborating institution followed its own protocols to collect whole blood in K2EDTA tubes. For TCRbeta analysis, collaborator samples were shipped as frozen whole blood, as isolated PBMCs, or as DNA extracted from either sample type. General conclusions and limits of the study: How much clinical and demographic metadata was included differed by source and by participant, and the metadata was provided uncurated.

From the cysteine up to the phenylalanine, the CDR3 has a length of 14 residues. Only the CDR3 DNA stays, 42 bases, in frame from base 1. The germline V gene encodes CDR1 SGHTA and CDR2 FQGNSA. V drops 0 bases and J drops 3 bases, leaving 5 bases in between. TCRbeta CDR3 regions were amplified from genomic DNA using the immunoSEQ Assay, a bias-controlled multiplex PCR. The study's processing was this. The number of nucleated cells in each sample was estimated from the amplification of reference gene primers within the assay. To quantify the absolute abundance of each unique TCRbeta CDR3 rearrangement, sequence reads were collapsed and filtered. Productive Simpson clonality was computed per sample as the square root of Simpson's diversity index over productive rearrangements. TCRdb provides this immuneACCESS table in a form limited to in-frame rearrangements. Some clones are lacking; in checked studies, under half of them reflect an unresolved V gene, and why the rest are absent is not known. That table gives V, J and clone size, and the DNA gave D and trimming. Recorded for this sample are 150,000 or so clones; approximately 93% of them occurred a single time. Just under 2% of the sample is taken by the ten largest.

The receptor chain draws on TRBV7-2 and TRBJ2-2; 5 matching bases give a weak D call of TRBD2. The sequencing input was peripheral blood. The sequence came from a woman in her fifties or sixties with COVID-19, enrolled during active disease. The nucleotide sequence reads TGTGCCAGCAGCTTAGCCGGGGACACCGGGGAGCTGTTTTTT. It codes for CASSLAGDTGELFF.